Included here is one TCR beta chain sequence, with context. Its antigen is still unknown. TCRdb's table, derived via immunoSEQ multiplex PCR, lists solely in-frame clones and lacks some. The sample holds about 120,000 clones; 92% are singletons and the top ten take around 0.25%. This specimen belongs to a study of T cell repertoires and HLA-DP antigens. The CDR3 extends over 15 amino acids. Germline V gene sequence: CDR1 MDHEN, CDR2 SYDVKM. The V and J ends lost 8 bases and 6 bases, in that order; junction bases with no gene match: 15. This chain joins TRBV28 and TRBJ1-1; 7 bases are a match to TRBD1. Material for sequencing was CD4+ T cells from PBMCs. This clonotype was obtained from a woman between 18 and 29 years old in good health and CMV-seronegative. CDR3 amino acids: CASVNGGGGQAEAFF. The DNA for the CDR3 is TGTGCCAGCGTAAATGGAGGGGGCGGGCAGGCTGAAGCTTTCTTT.